This T cell receptor beta chain appears in the sequencing data of a study of T-cell memory formation after mild COVID-19. Overall study results and limits: Contracting CD4+ clones sat mainly in CM and EM; CD8+ in EMRA. The appearance of some responding clones in pre-infection memory suggested that cross-reactive memory joined. Contracting clones from day 15 to 85 had balanced CD4/CD8; later expanders favoured CD4+.

TCRalpha and TCRbeta libraries used 5'RACE with constant-segment primers and UMIs. A single record per CDR3 protein comes from TCRdb applying MiXCR to the 5' RACE reads. The data show 150,000 to 200,000 distinct CDR3 sequences, approximately 12% seen once. This clonotype was counted many times. The target antigen is unknown. CDR1 SGHRS and CDR2 YFSETQ come from the germline V gene. Deletions cut 6 bases from V and 5 bases from J, with 17 bases between. CDR3 length equals 14 residues. Sequenced: PBMCs or a T cell subset sorted from them (not recorded which). The sequence was obtained from a man younger than 35 who had mild COVID-19 (a few samples of this study predate the infection). Cell type and time point are not known. The genes are TRBV5-1 and TRBJ2-5, with a weak D call TRBD2 (6 bases). CDR3 in DNA: TGCGCCAGCACCACTGGGGAGGTAGCGGAGACCCAGTACTTC. The encoded protein is CASTTGEVAETQYF.